This TCR beta chain was sequenced for a study of blood T cell repertoires in COVID-19. Study-level background: T cells, B-cell-depleted T cells, or PBMCs provided the cDNA or gDNA that served as material.

This table comes from immunoSEQ multiplex PCR, and its TCRdb copy is limited to in-frame clones, with some not included. The table records around 92,000 clones, just over 85% of them present only once. The CDR3 has 14 residues. Trimming shortened V by 0 bases and J by 8 bases, and 14 bases separated the two germline ends. Germline V gene data show CDR1 as SGHDT and CDR2 as YYEEEE. The sequence derives from a woman aged 60-75 years in a cohort sampled during active or convalescent COVID-19. The chain links TRBV5-6 to TRBJ1-2; D remains unclear. The sample taken for sequencing was peripheral blood. CDR3 in amino acids: CASSLVGSGAGYTF. The CDR3, as DNA: TGTGCCAGCAGCTTGGTAGGCTCCGGAGCCGGCTACACCTTC.